This T cell receptor (beta chain) originates from a study of siplizumab effects on memory and regulatory T cells. Findings and limits, study-wide: Suppressive capability of dividing Tregs from siplizumab cultures went unverified.

Researchers maintained the mixed lymphocyte reaction cells in coculture at 37°C for five to six days. The table lists this clone with a few counts. Its antigen is as yet unknown. Produced via immunoSEQ multiplex PCR; TCRdb's table is partial and in-frame only. The data contain 9,500 to 10,000 clones, approximately 40% of them singletons. Sequencing input: CFSE-low (dividing) CD4+ T cells sorted from an allogeneic mixed lymphocyte reaction. The sequence derives from a human donor in good health; the cells came from an allogeneic mixed lymphocyte reaction.

The CDR3: CASSLRSGQETQYF. CDR3 in DNA: TGTGCCAGCAGCTTACGGAGCGGCCAAGAGACCCAGTACTTC. The chain is built from TRBV7-2 and TRBJ2-5, with TRBD2 as a possible D gene (5 bases). V was shortened by 2 bases and J by 1 base, with 8 bases between the two germline ends. Looked up from germline, CDR1 is SGHTA and CDR2 is FQGNSA. CDR3 length: 14 amino acids.